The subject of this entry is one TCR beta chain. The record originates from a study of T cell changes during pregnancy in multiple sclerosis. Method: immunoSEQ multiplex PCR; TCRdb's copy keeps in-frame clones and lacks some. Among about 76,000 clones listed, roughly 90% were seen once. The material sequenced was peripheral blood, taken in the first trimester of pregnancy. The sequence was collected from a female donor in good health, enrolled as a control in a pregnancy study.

The CDR3 loop is CASSLSRPPYEQYF. The CDR3 coding sequence is TGTGCCAGCAGTTTAAGCAGGCCCCCCTACGAGCAGTACTTC. The chain is built from TRBV28 and TRBJ2-7; D is unclear. The germline CDR1 and CDR2 sequences are MDHEN and SYDVKM. The V end was cut by 2 bases, the J end by 2 bases, with 10 bases between. CDR3 length equals 14 residues.